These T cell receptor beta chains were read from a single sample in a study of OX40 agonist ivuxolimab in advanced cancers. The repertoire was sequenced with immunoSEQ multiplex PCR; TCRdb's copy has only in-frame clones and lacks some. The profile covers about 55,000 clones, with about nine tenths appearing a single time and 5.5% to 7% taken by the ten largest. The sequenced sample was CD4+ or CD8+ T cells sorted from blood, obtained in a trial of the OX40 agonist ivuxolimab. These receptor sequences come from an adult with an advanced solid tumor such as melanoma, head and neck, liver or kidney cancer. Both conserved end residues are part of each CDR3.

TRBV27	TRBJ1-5	CASSITTPTGSNQPQHF
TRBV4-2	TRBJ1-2	CASSNPTGWGYGYTF
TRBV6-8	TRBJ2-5	CASSYLWGHRRETQYF
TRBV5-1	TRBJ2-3	CASSLELADADTQYF
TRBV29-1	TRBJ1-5	CSVSLEGGGGNQPQHF
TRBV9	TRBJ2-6	CASSARDSSSGANVLTF
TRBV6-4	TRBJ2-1	CASSDIAGARDEQFF
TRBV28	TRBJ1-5	CASSRGAGEVQPQHF
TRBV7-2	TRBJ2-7	CASNTRAGAHEQYF
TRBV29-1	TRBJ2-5	CSGGTGGETQYF
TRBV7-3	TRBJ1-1	CASSLNGLGAEAFF
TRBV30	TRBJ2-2	CAWSSGQGLVSLRTGELFF
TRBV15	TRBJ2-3	CATSRDRGRGDTQYF
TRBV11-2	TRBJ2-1	CASSPRQGYNEQFF
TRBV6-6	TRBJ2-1	CASSDLAGGPGEQFF
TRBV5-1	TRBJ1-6	CASSYTGTQNSPLHF
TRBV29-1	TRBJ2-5	CSVDVGLEETQYF